The sequence of this TCR beta chain was determined in a study of T-cell reconstitution after alpha-beta-depleted transplantation in children. Unique molecular identifiers were used in preparing the TCRbeta library. MiXCR, run by TCRdb on the PCR reads, gives a single entry per CDR3 protein. In the table there are around 270,000 distinct CDR3 sequences, over 9.5% of which are singletons. Findings of the study overall: Some patients' high day-60 TCRbeta diversity was attributed to recipient cells surviving conditioning.

To note about this clonotype: What it binds is not known.

This sample comprised PBMCs, obtained before TCRalphabeta/CD19-depleted stem cell transplant. This sequence was found in a boy younger than two with acute myeloid leukemia, due to receive a stem cell transplant.

The CDR3: CASSLPLPGEQFF. The CDR3 bases are TGTGCCAGCAGTTTACCCCTCCCCGGTGAGCAGTTCTTC. The chain is built from TRBV27 and TRBJ2-1, with no clear D. From germline, CDR1 is MNHEY and CDR2 SMNVEV (reference sequence). This CDR3 contains 13 residues. V was shortened by 2 bases and J by 9 bases, with 11 bases between the two germline ends.